This T cell receptor (beta chain) was profiled in a study of CD8+CD57+ T cells in acquired aplastic anemia. Study-wide background: On average, sorted CD4+ and CD8+ cells gave 3.2 ug of DNA. Healthy donors had, on average, approximately 9.9 million reads for their CD4+ cells. Study-wide findings and caveats: Overlapping CD8+ CDR3 repertoires of patients and controls contained approximately 29 shared sequences.

Worth noting for this clonotype: The antigen is undetermined.

Template material for TCR beta VDJ and CDR3 profiling consisted of genomic DNA. TCRdb analysed the reads with MiXCR anew, one entry per CDR3 protein. The repertoire consists of 200,000 to 250,000 distinct CDR3 sequences, with roughly 33% occurring once and the leading ten covering around 1.1%. Sequencing used sorted CD4+, CD8+, or CD8+CD57+ T cells (not recorded which) from PBMCs. The clonotype comes from a human donor in good health, serving as a control.

Here the CDR3 DNA reads TGTGCCAGTAGTAACCACTACCCAGGGAGGAGCTTAGGGGGGAACTATGGCTACACCTTC. Amino acid sequence: CASSNHYPGRSLGGNYGYTF. The chain combines TRBV19 with TRBJ1-2; a weak D match, TRBD1 (6 bases). Germline values: CDR1 LNHDA, CDR2 SQIVND (reference sequence). The CDR3 contains 20 residues. Deletions cut 4 bases from V and 2 bases from J, with 29 bases between.